What follows are 22 T cell receptor beta chains derived from one specimen sequenced in a study of blood T cell repertoires in COVID-19. Assay used: immunoSEQ multiplex PCR; TCRdb lists only in-frame clones, some missing. This table has 88,000 or so clones, about 85% appearing once. The sequenced sample consisted of peripheral blood. Receptors originate from a human donor in a cohort sampled during active COVID-19.

This sequence joins TRBV6-5 and TRBJ1-5, with D tentatively TRBD1 (6 bases). Between the trimmed V and J ends, which lost 7 bases and 5 bases, there was a span of 15 bases. CDR1 and CDR2 from the germline V gene are MNHEY and SVGAGI. The CDR3 sequence is 14 residues long. The CDR3 is CASNQQGPHQPQHF. The DNA of the CDR3 is TGTGCCAGCAATCAACAGGGACCCCATCAGCCCCAGCATTTT.

The rearrangement uses TRBV15 and TRBJ2-2; 8 nucleotides agree with TRBD2. The germline V gene encodes CDR1 LNHNV and CDR2 YYDKDF (reference sequence). The CDR3 totals 17 residues. The trim removed 1 base at V and 3 bases at J, leaving 7 bases unmatched. Here the CDR3 DNA reads TGTGCCACCAGCAGAGCCGGGGGGGATAGCGACACCGGGGAGCTGTTTTTT. Translation gives CATSRAGGDSDTGELFF.

The chain couples TRBV10-3 to TRBJ2-2, with D hard to call. This CDR3 region has 14 residues. The V gene's germline CDR1 is ENHRY and CDR2 SYGVKD. Trimming shortened V by 8 bases and J by 5 bases, and 15 bases separated the two germline ends. In nucleotides, the CDR3 is TGTGCCATCGTCGGCGGTGAAGGAACCGGGGAGCTGTTTTTT. Its protein is CAIVGGEGTGELFF.

This clone was recorded only once. This chain joins TRBV18 and TRBJ1-1, with 8 positions matching TRBD1. This CDR3 has 15 residues. Germline CDR1 reads KGHSH; CDR2 reads LQKENI. Trimming took 3 bases from V and 1 from J; bases not matched to a gene: 4. The CDR3 protein is CASSPSDRENTEAFF. The CDR3 DNA sequence: TGTGCCAGCTCACCTTCGGACAGGGAGAACACTGAAGCTTTCTTT.

Judged by abundance, this clone is medium-sized. The chain joins TRBV7-3 to TRBJ1-1; D is undetermined. Germline loops: CDR1 SGHTA, CDR2 FQGTGA. This CDR3 region has 13 residues. The V end lost 5 bases, the J end lost 3 bases, and 10 bases lay between the germline ends. The CDR3 reads CASSRGRYTEAFF. CDR3 coding DNA: TGTGCCAGCAGCCGCGGGCGGTACACTGAAGCTTTCTTT. The whole variable domain, filled in from reference TRBV7-3 and TRBJ1-1, reads GAGVSQTPSNKVTEKGKYVELRCDPISGHTALYWYRQSLGQGPEFLIYFQGTGAADDSGLPNDRFFAVRPEGSVSTLKIQRTERGDSAVYLCASSRGRYTEAFFGQGTRLTVV.

CDR3 residues: CASSLGGTRNTGELFF. The CDR3 nucleotides are TGTGCCAGCAGCTTAGGAGGGACACGGAACACCGGGGAGCTGTTTTTT. The gene calls are TRBV7-9 and TRBJ2-2; D possibly corresponds to TRBD1 (6 bases). This CDR3 has 16 amino acids. Trimming stripped 1 base from V and 1 base from J, with 10 bases between. The germline V gene has CDR1 SEHNR and CDR2 FQNEAQ (reference sequence).

This rearrangement joins TRBV24-1 to TRBJ2-1; TRBD1 might be the D (6 bases). V gave up 7 bases and J gave up 3 bases, with 15 bases separating them. Germline loops: CDR1 KGHDR, CDR2 SFDVKD. The CDR3 contains 15 residues. CDR3 sequence: CATSSGEWDYNEQFF. The CDR3 bases are TGTGCCACCAGCTCAGGGGAGTGGGACTACAATGAGCAGTTCTTC.

This clone came up a few times. The chain couples TRBV2 to TRBJ2-7; TRBD2 matches at 11 bases. The CDR3 loop spans 15 amino acids. Unmatched junction bases numbered 4, after V lost 6 bases and J lost 0 bases. The germline V gene encodes CDR1 SNHLY and CDR2 FYNNEI. The CDR3 DNA sequence: TGTGCCAGCAGCTCCACTAGCGGGAGCTCCTACGAGCAGTACTTC. As protein: CASSSTSGSSYEQYF.

This rearrangement joins TRBV6-1 to TRBJ2-1; tentative D call: TRBD2 (6 bases). The V gene's germline CDR1 is MNHNS and CDR2 SASEGT. V was shortened by 3 bases and J by 8 bases, with 14 bases between the two germline ends. CDR3 length equals 14 residues. This chain's CDR3 is CASSEAGGWDEQFF. The CDR3 DNA is TGTGCCAGCAGTGAGGCTGGGGGGTGGGATGAGCAGTTCTTC.

The rearrangement uses TRBV6-1 and TRBJ1-2; D perhaps matches TRBD1 (5 bases). With 1 base removed from V and 1 base from J, the gap between germline ends came to 10 bases. CDR1 MNHNS and CDR2 SASEGT come from the germline V gene. The CDR3 totals 15 residues. The CDR3 nucleotides are TGTGCCAGCAGTGAAGGTGCAGGGCATAACTATGGCTACACCTTC. It codes for CASSEGAGHNYGYTF.

This chain connects TRBV6-5 to TRBJ1-6; possibly TRBD1 for D (6 bases). Trimming cost V 0 bases and J 9 bases, with 9 bases left between them. This CDR3 is 14 amino acids long. The V gene's germline CDR1 is MNHEY and CDR2 SVGAGI. The CDR3 here is CASSYSTGTSPLHF. The CDR3 DNA reads TGTGCCAGCAGTTACTCGACAGGAACTTCACCCCTCCACTTT.

CDR3 amino acids: CASSPGTVNYEQYF. The CDR3 DNA reads as TGTGCCAGCAGCCCCGGGACAGTTAACTACGAGCAGTACTTC. The gene calls are TRBV2 and TRBJ2-7; 7 bases line up with TRBD1. Losses at the gene ends were 6 bases for V and 3 bases for J; bases not matched to a gene: 8. The CDR3 runs to 14 residues. CDR1 and CDR2 (germline): SNHLY, FYNNEI. Full variable domain (outside the CDR3, taken from reference TRBV2 and TRBJ2-7): EPEVTQTPSHQVTQMGQEVILRCVPISNHLYFYWYRQILGQKVEFLVSFYNNEISEKSEIFDDQFSVERPDGSNFTLKIRSTKLEDSAMYFCASSPGTVNYEQYFGPGTRLTVT.

This clone was counted a few times. The rearrangement links TRBV5-4 to TRBJ2-3; no clear D gene. Looked up from germline, CDR1 is SGHNT and CDR2 is YYREEE (reference sequence). The CDR3 spans 13 residues. The V end was cut by 1 base, the J end by 9 bases, with 12 bases between. The CDR3 sequence is CASSLSLGMTQYF. Here the CDR3 DNA reads TGTGCCAGCAGCTTGTCCCTAGGAATGACGCAGTATTTT.

This sequence joins TRBV4-1 and TRBJ2-5; 7 bases agree with TRBD2. The CDR3 is made up of 17 amino acids. In germline, CDR1 is MGHRA, CDR2 YSYEKL. J gave up 3 bases and V 0 bases, and 10 bases lay outside the gene matches. The CDR3 loop reads CASSQEPRSAGEETQYF. The CDR3 DNA reads as TGCGCCAGCAGCCAAGAACCTCGGTCCGCGGGAGAAGAGACCCAGTACTTC.

This clone was counted only a few times. The chain joins TRBV11-2 to TRBJ1-2; 8 bases agree with TRBD1. Looked up from germline, CDR1 is SGHAT and CDR2 is FQNNGV. Unmatched junction bases numbered 6, after V lost 5 bases and J lost 7 bases. CDR3 length: 13 amino acids. The CDR3 DNA follows: TGTGCCAGCAGCCCCGACAGGGGTTTTGGCTACACCTTC. Translated, it gives CASSPDRGFGYTF.

This rearrangement joins TRBV5-1 to TRBJ2-2, with 11 bases aligning to TRBD2. CDR1 is SGHRS and CDR2 is YFSETQ in the germline V gene. V lost 0 bases to trimming and J lost 7 bases; unmatched junction nucleotides: 8. CDR3 length equals 17 residues. The CDR3 protein is CASSLDALAGANGELFF. The CDR3 DNA is TGCGCCAGCAGCTTGGACGCACTAGCGGGAGCAAACGGGGAGCTGTTTTTT.

This clone was counted between two and nine times. The V call is TRBV7-6, the J call TRBJ2-7, with a possible D match to TRBD1 (5 bases). Trimming pared 2 bases from V and 4 bases from J, leaving 9 bases between. The length of the CDR3 is 13 residues. CDR1 is SGHVS and CDR2 is FNYEAQ in the germline V gene. The chain's CDR3 is CASSLSPGYEQYF. CDR3 bases: TGTGCCAGCAGCTTAAGCCCAGGGTACGAGCAGTACTTC.

The chain couples TRBV6-5 to TRBJ1-2; TRBD1 might be the D (5 bases). V was shortened by 0 bases and J by 9 bases, with 14 bases between the two germline ends. This CDR3 is 14 amino acids long. The germline V gene encodes CDR1 MNHEY and CDR2 SVGAGI. This chain's CDR3 is CASSYSITAGRYTF. The CDR3 nucleotides are TGTGCCAGCAGTTACTCGATAACGGCGGGACGCTACACCTTC.

This clone was counted only a few times. V usage is TRBV11-2 and J usage is TRBJ2-1; TRBD1 is a possible D gene (6 bases). This CDR3 has 15 residues. The V gene lost 2 bases and the J gene lost 9 bases, with 17 bases spanning the gap. Germline CDR1 reads SGHAT; CDR2 reads FQNNGV. The CDR3 is CASSLFSRGEGEQFF. The CDR3 coding sequence is TGTGCCAGCAGCTTATTTAGCAGGGGTGAGGGTGAGCAGTTCTTC.

The chain joins TRBV6-5 to TRBJ2-2, with D maybe TRBD2 (5 bases). The V and J ends lost 2 bases and 4 bases respectively, with 11 bases between them. The CDR3 is 15 residues long. Per the germline V gene, CDR1 is MNHEY and CDR2 is SVGAGI. CDR3 bases: TGTGCCAGCAGTTACAGAGGGAGAAGCACCGGGGAGCTGTTTTTT. It is translated as CASSYRGRSTGELFF.

In its sample, this clone was seen a few times. This chain joins TRBV7-9 and TRBJ1-2, with 9 bases that match TRBD1. This CDR3 is built from 16 residues. Per germline, CDR1 SEHNR and CDR2 FQNEAQ (reference sequence). Unmatched junction bases numbered 9, after V lost 1 base and J lost 6 bases. CDR3 sequence reads: CASSLGNGQGSDGYTF. CDR3 sequence (DNA): TGTGCCAGCAGCTTAGGGAACGGACAGGGGTCGGATGGCTACACCTTC.

The chain carries TRBV19 and TRBJ2-7; the match to TRBD2 covers 8 bases. The CDR3 totals 13 residues. From germline, CDR1 is LNHDA and CDR2 SQIVND (reference sequence). Trimming at V came to 4 bases and at J to 11 bases, leaving 10 bases not matched to a gene. The CDR3 DNA is TGTGCCAGTAGTACCACCGGGACTAGGGGGAAGTACTTC. Its protein product is CASSTTGTRGKYF.